This T cell receptor (beta chain) was sequenced during a study of T-cell reconstitution after alpha-beta-depleted transplantation in children (TCRdb year 2016). The study in broad terms: Using TCR repertoire profiling, the study followed T-cell immune reconstitution in a quantitative way in children after TCRalphabeta/CD19-depleted allogeneic hematopoietic cell transplantation.

For this chain, trimming is 8 bases at the V end and 3 bases at the J end, and the number of junction bases without a gene match is 11. The CDR3 has 15 amino acids, counting the end cysteine and phenylalanine. Only the CDR3 portion is preserved as DNA: 45 bases, with reading frame beginning at the first base. The germline V gene (reference sequence) sets CDR1 to DFQATT and CDR2 to SNEGSKA. This clonotype was detected ten times or more. The clone's antigen remains unknown. Per-nucleotide qualities are absent, and no much larger clonotype sits a single base away. The library was produced with PCR. Sequenced using an Illumina HiSeq 2500. TCR libraries were prepared with molecular barcoding, using unique molecular identifiers to normalize TCRbeta repertoire quantification. Using fastp at Q25 and MiXCR, TCRdb reprocessed the public reads and kept productive beta chains. Duplicate CDR3 protein sequences are folded into a single record with the most common DNA and genes. Counted in this sample were about 690,000 distinct CDR3 sequences; approximately 17% of them appeared once. The ten largest clonotypes hold under 1.2% of the sample.

The chain couples TRBV20-1 to TRBJ2-1; 9 middle bases align to TRBD2. Here the sequenced sample was PBMCs from the stem cell graft donor, taken from the stem cell graft. The clonotype originates from a human donor who donated a stem cell graft to a child with acute myeloid leukemia. The DNA sequence follows: TGCAGTACCACGCGGGGGGGCCGGAACTACAATGAGCAGTTCTTC. The encoded protein is CSTTRGGRNYNEQFF.